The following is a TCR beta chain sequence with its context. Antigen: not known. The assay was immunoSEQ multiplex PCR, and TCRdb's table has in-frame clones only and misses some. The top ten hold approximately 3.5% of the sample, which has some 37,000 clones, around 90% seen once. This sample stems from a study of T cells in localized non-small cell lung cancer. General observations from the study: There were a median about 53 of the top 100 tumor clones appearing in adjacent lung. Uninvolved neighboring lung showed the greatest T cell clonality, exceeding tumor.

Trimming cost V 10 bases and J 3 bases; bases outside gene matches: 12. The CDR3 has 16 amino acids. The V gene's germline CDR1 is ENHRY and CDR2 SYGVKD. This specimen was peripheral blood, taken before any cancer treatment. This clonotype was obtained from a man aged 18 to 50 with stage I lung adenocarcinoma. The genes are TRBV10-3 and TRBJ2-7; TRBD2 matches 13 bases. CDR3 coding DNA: TGTGCCACGGGTCCGGGACTAGCGGGGCGCCTCTACGAGCAGTACTTC. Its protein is CATGPGLAGRLYEQYF.